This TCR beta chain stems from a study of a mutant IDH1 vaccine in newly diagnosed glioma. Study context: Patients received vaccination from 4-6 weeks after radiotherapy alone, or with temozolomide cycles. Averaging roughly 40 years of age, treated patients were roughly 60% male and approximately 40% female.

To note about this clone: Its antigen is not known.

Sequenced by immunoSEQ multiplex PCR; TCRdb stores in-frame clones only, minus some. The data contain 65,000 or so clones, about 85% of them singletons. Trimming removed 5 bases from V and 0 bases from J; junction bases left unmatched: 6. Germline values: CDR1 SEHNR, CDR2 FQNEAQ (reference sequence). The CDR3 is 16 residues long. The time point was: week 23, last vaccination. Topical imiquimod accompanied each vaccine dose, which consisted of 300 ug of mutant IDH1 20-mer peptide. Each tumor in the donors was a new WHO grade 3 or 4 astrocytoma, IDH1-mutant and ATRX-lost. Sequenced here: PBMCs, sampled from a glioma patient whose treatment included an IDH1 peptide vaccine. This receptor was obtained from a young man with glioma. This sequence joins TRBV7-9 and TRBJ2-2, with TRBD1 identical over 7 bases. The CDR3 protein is CASSLPQGANTGELFF. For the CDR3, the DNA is TGTGCCAGCAGCCTCCCTCAGGGGGCGAACACCGGGGAGCTGTTTTTT.